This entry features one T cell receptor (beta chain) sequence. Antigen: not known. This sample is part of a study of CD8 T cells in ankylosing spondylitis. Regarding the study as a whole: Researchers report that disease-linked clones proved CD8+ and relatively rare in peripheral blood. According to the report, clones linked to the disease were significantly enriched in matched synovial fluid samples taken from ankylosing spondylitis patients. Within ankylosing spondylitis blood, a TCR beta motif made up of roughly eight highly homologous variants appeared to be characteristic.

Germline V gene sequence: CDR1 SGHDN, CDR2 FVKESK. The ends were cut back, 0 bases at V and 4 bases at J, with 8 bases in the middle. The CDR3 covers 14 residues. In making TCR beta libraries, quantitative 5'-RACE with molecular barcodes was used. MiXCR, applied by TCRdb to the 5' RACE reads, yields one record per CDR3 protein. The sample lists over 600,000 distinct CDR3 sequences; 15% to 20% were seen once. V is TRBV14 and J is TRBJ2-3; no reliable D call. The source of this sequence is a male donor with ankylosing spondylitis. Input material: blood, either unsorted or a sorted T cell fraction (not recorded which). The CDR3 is CASSQDLIADTQYF. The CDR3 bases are TGTGCCAGCAGCCAAGATCTGATAGCAGATACGCAGTATTTT.